The sequence of this T cell receptor (beta chain) was determined in a study of post-analysis software for immune sequencing data. Carried by the TCR beta cDNA libraries were unique molecular identifiers. MiXCR, applied by TCRdb to the PCR reads, yields one record per CDR3 protein. The sample consists of 600,000 to 700,000 distinct CDR3 sequences, 55% to 60% of them appearing once. Study-wide results and limits: Patients showed TRBV5-6, TRBV5-1 and TRBV20-1 among 4 or 5 TRBV segments more frequent than in controls.

This CDR3 region has 16 residues. Trimming took off 3 bases at V and 3 bases at J, with 15 bases between the two ends. Looked up from germline, CDR1 is MGHRA and CDR2 is YSYEKL. On this clonotype: Its antigen is unknown.

The sample was blood. The clonotype was recovered from a girl aged 2 to 10 with multiple sclerosis. The V and J genes are TRBV4-1 and TRBJ2-1, with D perhaps being TRBD1 or TRBD2 (5 bases each). CDR3: CASSQNAGSLYNEQFF. Written as DNA, the CDR3 is TGCGCCAGCAGCCAGAATGCAGGGAGCCTCTACAATGAGCAGTTCTTC.